Here is one T cell receptor (beta chain) with its context. This entry is derived from a study of blood T cell repertoires in COVID-19. This CDR3 region has 15 residues. Germline V lookup: CDR1 SGHDT, CDR2 YYEEEE. V lost 3 bases to trimming and J lost 3 bases; unmatched junction nucleotides: 3. Source study methods: Nucleated cell number was recorded as an estimate derived from reference gene primer amplification. Some clones are missing from TCRdb's copy, which holds only in-frame ones; the method was immunoSEQ multiplex PCR. V and J calls and clone size are copied from that table; D and trimming were computed from the DNA. The profile shows about half a million clones, about nine tenths of them singletons. Participants were aged roughly 18 to 90 years, lived in 24 US areas, and enrolled virtually. Symptom resolution, clearance, or two negative PCRs marked the recovered donors of Cohort 3.

J is TRBJ2-3 and V is TRBV5-6; 11 bases align to TRBD1. The sequence came from a woman aged 60 to 75 who had recovered from COVID-19. The sequenced sample consisted of PBMCs or T cells enriched from blood (not recorded which). The CDR3 DNA reads TGTGCCAGCAGCTCCGGGACAGGGGGTACAGATACGCAGTATTTT. This codes for CASSSGTGGTDTQYF.